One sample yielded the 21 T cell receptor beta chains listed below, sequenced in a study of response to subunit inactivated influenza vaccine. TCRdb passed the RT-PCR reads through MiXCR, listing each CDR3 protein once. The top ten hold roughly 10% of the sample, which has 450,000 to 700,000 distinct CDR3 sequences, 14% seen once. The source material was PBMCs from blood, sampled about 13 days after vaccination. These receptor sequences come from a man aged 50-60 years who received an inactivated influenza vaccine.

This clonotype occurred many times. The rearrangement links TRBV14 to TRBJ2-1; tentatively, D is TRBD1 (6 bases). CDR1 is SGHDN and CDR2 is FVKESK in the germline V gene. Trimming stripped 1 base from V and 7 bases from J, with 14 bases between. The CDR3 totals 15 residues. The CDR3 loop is CASSQGRDNGNEQFF. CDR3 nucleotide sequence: TGTGCCAGCAGCCAAGGTAGGGACAACGGTAATGAGCAGTTCTTC.

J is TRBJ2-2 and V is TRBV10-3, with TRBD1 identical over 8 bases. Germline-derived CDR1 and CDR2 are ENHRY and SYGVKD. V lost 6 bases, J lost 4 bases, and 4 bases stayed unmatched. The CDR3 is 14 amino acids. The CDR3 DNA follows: TGTGCCATCAGAGCCGGACAGGGCACCGGGGAGCTGTTTTTT. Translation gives CAIRAGQGTGELFF.

The CDR3 sequence is CASSSTGSDPGLAKNIQYF. CDR3 DNA: TGTGCCAGCAGCTCGACAGGGTCGGACCCCGGTTTGGCCAAAAACATTCAGTACTTC. The rearrangement links TRBV21-1 to TRBJ2-4; the D segment call TRBD1 is taken from the table without a DNA check. TRBV21-1 is noted as a pseudogene. This CDR3 is built from 19 residues.

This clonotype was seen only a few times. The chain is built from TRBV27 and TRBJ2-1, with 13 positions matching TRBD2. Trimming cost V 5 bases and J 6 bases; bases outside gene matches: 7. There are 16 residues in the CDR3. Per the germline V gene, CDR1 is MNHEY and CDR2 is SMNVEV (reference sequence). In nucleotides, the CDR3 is TGTGCCAGCAGTCCACCGGGACTAGCGGGACTCAATGAGCAGTTCTTC. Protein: CASSPPGLAGLNEQFF.

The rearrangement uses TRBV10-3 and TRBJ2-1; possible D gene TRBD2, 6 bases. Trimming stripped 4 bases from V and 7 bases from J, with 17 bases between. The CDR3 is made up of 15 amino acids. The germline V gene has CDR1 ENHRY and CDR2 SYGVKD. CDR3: CAISVEGTFRNEQFF. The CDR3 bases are TGTGCCATCAGTGTGGAAGGGACTTTTAGAAATGAGCAGTTCTTC.

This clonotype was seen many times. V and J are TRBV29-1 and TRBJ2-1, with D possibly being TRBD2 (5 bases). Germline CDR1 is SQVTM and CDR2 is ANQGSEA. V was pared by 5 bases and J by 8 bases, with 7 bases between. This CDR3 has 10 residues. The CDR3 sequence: CSVHGDEQFF. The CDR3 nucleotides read TGCAGCGTTCACGGGGATGAGCAGTTCTTC.

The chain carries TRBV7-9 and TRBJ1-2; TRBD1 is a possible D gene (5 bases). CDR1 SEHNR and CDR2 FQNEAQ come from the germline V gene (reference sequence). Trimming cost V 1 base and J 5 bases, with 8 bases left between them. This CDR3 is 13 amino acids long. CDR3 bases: TGTGCCAGCAGCTTAGGGGGCAGGTATGGCTACACCTTC. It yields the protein CASSLGGRYGYTF.

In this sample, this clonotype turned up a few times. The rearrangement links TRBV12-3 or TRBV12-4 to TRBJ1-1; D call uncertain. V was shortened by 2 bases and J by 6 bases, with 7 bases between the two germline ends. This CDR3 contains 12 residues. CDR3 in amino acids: CASSLLGSEAFF. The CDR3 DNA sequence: TGTGCCAGCAGTTTATTGGGGTCTGAAGCTTTCTTT.

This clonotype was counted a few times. The CDR3 DNA sequence: TGCAGCGTTGAATTCAGAGTTGACACTGAAGCTTTCTTT. This translates into CSVEFRVDTEAFF. This chain uses TRBV29-1 with TRBJ1-1; D gene ambiguous. The CDR3 has 13 residues. Germline-derived CDR1 and CDR2 are SQVTM and ANQGSEA. Trimming removed 2 bases from V and 3 bases from J, with 10 bases in between.

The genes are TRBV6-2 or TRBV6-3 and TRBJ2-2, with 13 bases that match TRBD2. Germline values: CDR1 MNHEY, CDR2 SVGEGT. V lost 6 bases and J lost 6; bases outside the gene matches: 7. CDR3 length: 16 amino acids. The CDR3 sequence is CASRPTSGRGSGELFF. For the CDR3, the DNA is TGTGCCAGCAGACCTACTAGCGGGAGGGGATCCGGGGAGCTGTTTTTT.

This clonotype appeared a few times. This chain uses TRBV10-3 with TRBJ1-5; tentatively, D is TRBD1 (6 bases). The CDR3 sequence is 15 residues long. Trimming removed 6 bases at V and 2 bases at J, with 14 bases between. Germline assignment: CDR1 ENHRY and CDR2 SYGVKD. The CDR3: CAIRRGEEGNQPQHF. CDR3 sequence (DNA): TGTGCCATCAGGAGGGGGGAGGAAGGCAATCAGCCCCAGCATTTT.

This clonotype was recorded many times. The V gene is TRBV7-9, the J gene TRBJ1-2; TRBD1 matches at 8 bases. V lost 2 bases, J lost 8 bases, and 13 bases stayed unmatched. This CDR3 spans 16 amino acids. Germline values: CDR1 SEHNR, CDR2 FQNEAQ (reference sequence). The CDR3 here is CASSLFYPGQGRGYTF. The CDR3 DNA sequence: TGTGCCAGCAGCTTATTCTATCCTGGACAGGGTCGAGGCTACACCTTC.

The CDR3 reads CASSQRETQYF. The CDR3 DNA reads as TGTGCCAGCAGCCAACGGGAGACCCAGTACTTC. The genes are TRBV3-1 and TRBJ2-5; no clear D. The CDR3 is 11 residues long. Deletions cut 2 bases from V and 5 bases from J, with 3 bases between. CDR1 and CDR2 from the germline V gene are LGHDT and YNNKEL (reference sequence).

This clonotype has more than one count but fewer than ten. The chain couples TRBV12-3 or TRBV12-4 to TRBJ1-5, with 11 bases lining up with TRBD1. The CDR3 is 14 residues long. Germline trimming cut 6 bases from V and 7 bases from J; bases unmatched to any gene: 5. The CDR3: CASSRDRGLQPQHF. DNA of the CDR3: TGTGCCAGCAGCAGGGACAGGGGGTTGCAGCCCCAGCATTTT.

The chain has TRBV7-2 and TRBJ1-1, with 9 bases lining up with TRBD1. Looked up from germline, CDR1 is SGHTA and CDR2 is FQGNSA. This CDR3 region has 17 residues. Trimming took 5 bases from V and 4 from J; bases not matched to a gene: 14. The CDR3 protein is CASSARGQGVGRTEAFF. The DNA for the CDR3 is TGTGCCAGCAGCGCAAGGGGACAGGGAGTCGGTCGCACTGAAGCTTTCTTT. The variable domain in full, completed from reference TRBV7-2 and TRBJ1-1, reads GAGVSQSPSNKVTEKGKDVELRCDPISGHTALYWYRQSLGQGLEFLIYFQGNSAPDKSGLPSDRFSAERTGGSVSTLTIQRTQQEDSAVYLCASSARGQGVGRTEAFFGQGTRLTVV.

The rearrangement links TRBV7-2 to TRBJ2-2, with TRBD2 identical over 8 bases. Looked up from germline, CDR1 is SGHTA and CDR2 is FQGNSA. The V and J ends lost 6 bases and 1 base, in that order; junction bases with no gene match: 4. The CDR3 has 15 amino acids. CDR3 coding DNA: TGTGCCAGCAGGGGTAGCGGGGTGAACACCGGGGAGCTGTTTTTT. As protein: CASRGSGVNTGELFF.

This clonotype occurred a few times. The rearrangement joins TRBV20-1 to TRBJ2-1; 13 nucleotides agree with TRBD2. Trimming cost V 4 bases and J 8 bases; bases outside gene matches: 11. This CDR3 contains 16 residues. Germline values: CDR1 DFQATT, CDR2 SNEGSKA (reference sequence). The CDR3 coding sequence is TGCAGTGCTACTGGGACTAGCGGGACCAGGGGAGATGAGCAGTTCTTC. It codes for CSATGTSGTRGDEQFF.

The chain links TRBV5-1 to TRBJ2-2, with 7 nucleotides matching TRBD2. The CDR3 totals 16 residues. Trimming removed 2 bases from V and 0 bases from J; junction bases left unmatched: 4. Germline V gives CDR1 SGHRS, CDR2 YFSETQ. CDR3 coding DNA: TGCGCCAGCAGCTTCTCCGGGGGGACGAACACCGGGGAGCTGTTTTTT. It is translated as CASSFSGGTNTGELFF.

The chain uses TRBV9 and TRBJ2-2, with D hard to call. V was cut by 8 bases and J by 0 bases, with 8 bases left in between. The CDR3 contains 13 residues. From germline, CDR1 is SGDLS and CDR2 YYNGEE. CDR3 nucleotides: TGTGCCAGTAAGCGCGCGAACACCGGGGAGCTGTTTTTT. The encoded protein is CASKRANTGELFF. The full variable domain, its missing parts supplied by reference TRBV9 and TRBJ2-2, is DSGVTQTPKHLITATGQRVTLRCSPRSGDLSVYWYQQSLDQGLQFLIQYYNGEERAKGNILERFSAQQFPDLHSELNLSSLELGDSALYFCASKRANTGELFFGEGSRLTVL.

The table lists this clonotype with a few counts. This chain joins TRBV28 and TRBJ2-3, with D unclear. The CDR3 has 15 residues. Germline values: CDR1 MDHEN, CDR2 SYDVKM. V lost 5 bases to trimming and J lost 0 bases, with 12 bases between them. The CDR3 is CASSETTASTDTQYF. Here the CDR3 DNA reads TGTGCCAGCAGTGAAACAACAGCGAGCACAGATACGCAGTATTTT.

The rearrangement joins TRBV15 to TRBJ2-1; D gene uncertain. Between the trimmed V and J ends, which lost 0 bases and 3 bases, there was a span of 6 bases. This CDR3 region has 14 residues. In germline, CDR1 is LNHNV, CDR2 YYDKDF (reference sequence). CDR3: CATSRDVVYNEQFF. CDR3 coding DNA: TGTGCCACCAGCAGAGATGTCGTCTACAATGAGCAGTTCTTC.